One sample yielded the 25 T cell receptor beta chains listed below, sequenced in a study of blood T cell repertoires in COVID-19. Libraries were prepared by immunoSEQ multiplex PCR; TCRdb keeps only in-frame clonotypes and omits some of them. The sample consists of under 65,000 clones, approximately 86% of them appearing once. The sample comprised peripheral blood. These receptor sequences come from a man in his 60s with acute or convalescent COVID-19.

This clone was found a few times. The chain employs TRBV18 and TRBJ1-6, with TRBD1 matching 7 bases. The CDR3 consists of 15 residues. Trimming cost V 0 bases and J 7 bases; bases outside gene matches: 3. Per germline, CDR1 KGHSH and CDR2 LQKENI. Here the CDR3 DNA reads TGTGCCAGCTCACCACCGGTACAGGGGAATTCACCCCTCCACTTT. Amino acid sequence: CASSPPVQGNSPLHF. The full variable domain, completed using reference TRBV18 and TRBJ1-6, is NAGVMQNPRHLVRRRGQEARLRCSPMKGHSHVYWYRQLPEEGLKFMVYLQKENIIDESGMPKERFSAEFPKEGPSILRIQQVVRGDSAAYFCASSPPVQGNSPLHFGNGTRLTVT.

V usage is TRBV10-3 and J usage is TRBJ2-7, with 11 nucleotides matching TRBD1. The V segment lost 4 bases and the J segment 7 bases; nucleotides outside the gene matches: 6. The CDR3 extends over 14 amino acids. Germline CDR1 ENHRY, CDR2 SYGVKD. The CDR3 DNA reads TGTGCCATCAGTGGGCGGGACAGGGGGACTGAGCAGTACTTC. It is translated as CAISGRDRGTEQYF.

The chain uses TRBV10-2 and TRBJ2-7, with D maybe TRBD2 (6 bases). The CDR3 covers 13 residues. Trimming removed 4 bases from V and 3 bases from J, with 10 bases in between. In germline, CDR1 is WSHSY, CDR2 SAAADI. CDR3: CASSAPGVYEQYF. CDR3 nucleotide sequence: TGCGCCAGCAGTGCACCGGGGGTCTACGAGCAGTACTTC.

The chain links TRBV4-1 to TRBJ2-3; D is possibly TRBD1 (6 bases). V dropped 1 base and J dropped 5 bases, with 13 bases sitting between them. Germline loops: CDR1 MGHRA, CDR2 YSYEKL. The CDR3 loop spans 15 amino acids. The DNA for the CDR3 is TGCGCCAGCAGCCAAGCGCAGGGACACCAAGATACGCAGTATTTT. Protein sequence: CASSQAQGHQDTQYF.

The CDR3 coding sequence is TGCGCCAGCAGCTTGGCCGTTAATTGGCATGAGCAGTTCTTC. It specifies CASSLAVNWHEQFF. The chain uses TRBV5-1 and TRBJ2-1, with no clear D. The germline CDR1 and CDR2 sequences are SGHRS and YFSETQ. The CDR3 consists of 14 residues. Trimming left V 0 bases short and J 8 bases short, with 12 bases between.

The CDR3 DNA is TGTGCCAGCAGCTTAGGCTCAGCTAACTATGGCTACACCTTC. It specifies CASSLGSANYGYTF. This sequence joins TRBV7-2 and TRBJ1-2; D not certain. The CDR3 length is 14 residues. Trimming removed 1 base at V and 0 bases at J, with 6 bases between. Germline CDR1 SGHTA, CDR2 FQGNSA.

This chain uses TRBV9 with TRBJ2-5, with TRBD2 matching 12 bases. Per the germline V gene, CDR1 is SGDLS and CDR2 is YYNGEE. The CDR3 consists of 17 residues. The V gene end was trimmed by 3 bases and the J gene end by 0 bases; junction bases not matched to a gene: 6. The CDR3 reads CASSGFGLAGNQETQYF. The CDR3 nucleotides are TGTGCCAGCAGCGGTTTTGGACTAGCGGGGAACCAAGAGACCCAGTACTTC.

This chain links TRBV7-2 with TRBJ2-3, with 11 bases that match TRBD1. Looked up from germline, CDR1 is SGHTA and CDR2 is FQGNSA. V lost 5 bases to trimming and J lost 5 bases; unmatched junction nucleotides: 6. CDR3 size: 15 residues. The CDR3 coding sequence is TGTGCCAGCAGCCGGGACAGGGGGGCTATAGATACGCAGTATTTT. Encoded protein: CASSRDRGAIDTQYF.

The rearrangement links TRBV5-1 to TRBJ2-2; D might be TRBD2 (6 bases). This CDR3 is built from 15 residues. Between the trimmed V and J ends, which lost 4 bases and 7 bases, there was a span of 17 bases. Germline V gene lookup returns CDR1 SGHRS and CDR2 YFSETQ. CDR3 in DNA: TGCGCCAGCAGCCCGGCCGGGGGATCGGGCGGGGAGCTGTTTTTT. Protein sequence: CASSPAGGSGGELFF.

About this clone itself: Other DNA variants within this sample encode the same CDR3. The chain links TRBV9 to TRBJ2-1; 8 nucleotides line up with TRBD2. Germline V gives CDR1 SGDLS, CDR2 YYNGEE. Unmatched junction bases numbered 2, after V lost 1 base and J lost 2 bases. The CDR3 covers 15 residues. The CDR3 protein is CASSVSGGTYNEQFF. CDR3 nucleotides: TGTGCCAGCAGCGTAAGCGGGGGAACCTACAATGAGCAGTTCTTC.

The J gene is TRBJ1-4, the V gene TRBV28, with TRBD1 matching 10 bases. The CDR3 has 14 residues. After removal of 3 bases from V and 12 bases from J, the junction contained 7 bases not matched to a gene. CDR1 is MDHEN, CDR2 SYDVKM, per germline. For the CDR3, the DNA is TGTGCCAGCAGTTTGTACTCTGGGACAGGGGAACTGTTTTTT. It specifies CASSLYSGTGELFF.

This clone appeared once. The CDR3: CAISESSRAGDTDTQYF. The CDR3 nucleotides are TGTGCCATCAGTGAGTCATCCCGGGCGGGGGACACAGATACGCAGTATTTT. The rearrangement joins TRBV10-3 to TRBJ2-3, with 7 bases matching TRBD2. CDR3 length: 17 residues. Germline V gives CDR1 ENHRY, CDR2 SYGVKD. Trimming cost V 0 bases and J 2 bases; bases outside gene matches: 8.

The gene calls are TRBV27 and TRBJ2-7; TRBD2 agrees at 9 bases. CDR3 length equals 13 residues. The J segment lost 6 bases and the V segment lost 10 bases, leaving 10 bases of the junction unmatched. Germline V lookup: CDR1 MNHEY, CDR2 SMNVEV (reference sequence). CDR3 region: CATHAGGLSEQYF. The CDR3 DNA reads TGTGCCACTCACGCGGGGGGGCTCTCCGAGCAGTACTTC.

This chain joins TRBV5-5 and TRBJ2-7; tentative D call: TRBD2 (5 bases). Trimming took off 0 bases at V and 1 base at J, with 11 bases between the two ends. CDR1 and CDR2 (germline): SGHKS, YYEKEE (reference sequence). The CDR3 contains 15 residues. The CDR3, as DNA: TGTGCCAGCAGCTTGGGACTACTAAGGTCCTACGAGCAGTACTTC. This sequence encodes CASSLGLLRSYEQYF.

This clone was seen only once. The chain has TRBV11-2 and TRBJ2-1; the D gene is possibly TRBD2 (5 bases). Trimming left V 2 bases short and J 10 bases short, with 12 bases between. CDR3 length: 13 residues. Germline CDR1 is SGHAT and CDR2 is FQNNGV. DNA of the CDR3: TGTGCCAGCAGCTTACAGCTCTGGGAGGAGCAGTTCTTC. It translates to CASSLQLWEEQFF.

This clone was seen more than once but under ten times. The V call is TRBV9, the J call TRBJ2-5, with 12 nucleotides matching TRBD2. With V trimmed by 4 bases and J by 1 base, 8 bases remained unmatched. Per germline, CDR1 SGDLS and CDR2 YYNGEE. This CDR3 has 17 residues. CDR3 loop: CASSLSASGRGQETQYF. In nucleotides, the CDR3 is TGTGCCAGCAGCCTTAGCGCTAGCGGGAGGGGCCAAGAGACCCAGTACTTC.

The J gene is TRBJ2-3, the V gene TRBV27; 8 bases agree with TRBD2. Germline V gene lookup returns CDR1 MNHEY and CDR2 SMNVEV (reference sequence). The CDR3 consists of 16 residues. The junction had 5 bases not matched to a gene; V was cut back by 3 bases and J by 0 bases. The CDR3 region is CASSLRGGRSTDTQYF. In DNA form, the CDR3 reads TGTGCCAGCAGTTTGCGCGGGGGGCGGAGCACAGATACGCAGTATTTT.

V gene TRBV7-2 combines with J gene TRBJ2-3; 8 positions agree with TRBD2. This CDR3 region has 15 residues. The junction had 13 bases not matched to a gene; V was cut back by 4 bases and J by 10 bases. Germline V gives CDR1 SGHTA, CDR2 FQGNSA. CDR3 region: CASSSSGTRGMAQYF. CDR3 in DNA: TGTGCCAGCAGCTCGAGCGGGACTAGGGGAATGGCGCAGTATTTT.

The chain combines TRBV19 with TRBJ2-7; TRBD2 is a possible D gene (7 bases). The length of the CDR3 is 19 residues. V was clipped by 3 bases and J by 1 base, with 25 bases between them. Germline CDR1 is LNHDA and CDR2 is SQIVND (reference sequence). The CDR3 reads CASSMRGTYRAVRSYEQYF. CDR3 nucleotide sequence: TGTGCCAGTAGTATGCGGGGGACCTACAGGGCCGTTCGGTCCTACGAGCAGTACTTC. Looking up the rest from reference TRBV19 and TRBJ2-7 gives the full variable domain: DGGITQSPKYLFRKEGQNVTLSCEQNLNHDAMYWYRQDPGQGLRLIYYSQIVNDFQKGDIAEGYSVSREKKESFPLTVTSAQKNPTAFYLCASSMRGTYRAVRSYEQYFGPGTRLTVT.

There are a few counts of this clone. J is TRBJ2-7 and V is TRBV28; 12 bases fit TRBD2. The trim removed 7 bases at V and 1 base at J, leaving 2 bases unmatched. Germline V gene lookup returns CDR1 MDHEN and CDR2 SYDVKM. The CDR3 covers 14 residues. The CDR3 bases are TGTGCCAGCAAGACTAGCGGGAGTTCCTACGAGCAGTACTTC. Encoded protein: CASKTSGSSYEQYF.

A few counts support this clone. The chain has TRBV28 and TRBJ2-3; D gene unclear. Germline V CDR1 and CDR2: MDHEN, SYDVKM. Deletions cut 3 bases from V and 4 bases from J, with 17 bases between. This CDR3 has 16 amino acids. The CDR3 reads CASSLQFSLFADTQYF. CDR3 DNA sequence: TGTGCCAGCAGTTTGCAGTTCTCCTTGTTTGCAGATACGCAGTATTTT.

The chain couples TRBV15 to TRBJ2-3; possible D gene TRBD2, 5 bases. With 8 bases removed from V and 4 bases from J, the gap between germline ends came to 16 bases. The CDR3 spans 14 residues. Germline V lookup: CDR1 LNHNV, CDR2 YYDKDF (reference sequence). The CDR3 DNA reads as TGTGCCACCTCAAAGGAGAGGGCTCCAGATACGCAGTATTTT. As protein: CATSKERAPDTQYF.

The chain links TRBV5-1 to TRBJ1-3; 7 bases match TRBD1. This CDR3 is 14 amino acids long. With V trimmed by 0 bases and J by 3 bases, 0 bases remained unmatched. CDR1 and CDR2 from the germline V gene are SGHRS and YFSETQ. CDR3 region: CASSLGTGGNTIYF. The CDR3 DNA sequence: TGCGCCAGCAGCTTGGGGACAGGTGGAAACACCATATATTTT.

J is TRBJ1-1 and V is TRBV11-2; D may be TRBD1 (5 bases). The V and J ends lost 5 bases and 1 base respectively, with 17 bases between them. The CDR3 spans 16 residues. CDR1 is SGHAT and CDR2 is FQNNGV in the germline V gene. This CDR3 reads CASSPQGGAGNTEAFF. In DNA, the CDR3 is TGTGCCAGCAGCCCCCAGGGAGGGGCTGGGAACACTGAAGCTTTCTTT. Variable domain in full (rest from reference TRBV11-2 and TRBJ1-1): EAGVAQSPRYKIIEKRQSVAFWCNPISGHATLYWYQQILGQGPKLLIQFQNNGVVDDSQLPKDRFSAERLKGVDSTLKIQPAKLEDSAVYLCASSPQGGAGNTEAFFGQGTRLTVV.

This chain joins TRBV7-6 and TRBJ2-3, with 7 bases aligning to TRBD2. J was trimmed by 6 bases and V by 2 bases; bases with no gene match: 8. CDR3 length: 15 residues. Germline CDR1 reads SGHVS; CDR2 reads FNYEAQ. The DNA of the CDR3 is TGTGCCAGCAGCTTAAGCGGGACCCTAGGGGATACGCAGTATTTT. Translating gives CASSLSGTLGDTQYF.